This entry is about one TCR beta chain. Its antigen is unknown. The source of the sample is a study of regulatory T cells in long-lasting Graves disease. J gave up 8 bases and V 1 base, and 8 bases lay outside the gene matches. The CDR3 spans 15 residues. The germline gives CDR1 SGHDN, CDR2 FVKESK. Study conclusions and caveats: TRBV28, TRBJ1-2 and TRBJ2-5 were segments that persistent disease favored.

The time point denotes: newly diagnosed GD, antithyroid drugs for less than 3 months. TCR sequences were obtained from RNA taken from PBMCs. Arm-PCR of CDR3 regions and iRepertoire HTBI primers were used to build TCR beta libraries. One entry per CDR3 protein, called by TCRdb with MiXCR from the multiplex PCR reads. The data hold about 440,000 distinct CDR3 sequences, with 15% observed a single time. Another study also made use of these data, one on T cells in Graves' hyperthyroidism and ophthalmopathy. That work adds: In the first-round RT-PCR of the TCR CDR3, the HTBI primer set was used.

This TCR was recovered from a woman aged 25 to 39 with Graves disease. This sequence joins TRBV14 and TRBJ2-3; 8 nucleotides line up with TRBD1. This material consisted of peripheral blood mononuclear cells (PBMCs), taken at new diagnosis, from a patient treated with antithyroid drugs. CDR3 sequence reads: CASSQVQGGPGTQYF. The CDR3 DNA reads as TGTGCCAGCAGCCAAGTACAGGGGGGCCCAGGTACGCAGTATTTT. Combining the CDR3 with reference TRBV14 and TRBJ2-3 gives the whole variable domain EAGVTQFPSHSVIEKGQTVTLRCDPISGHDNLYWYRRVMGKEIKFLLHFVKESKQDESGMPNNRFLAERTGGTYSTLKVQPAELEDSGVYFCASSQVQGGPGTQYFGPGTRLTVL.